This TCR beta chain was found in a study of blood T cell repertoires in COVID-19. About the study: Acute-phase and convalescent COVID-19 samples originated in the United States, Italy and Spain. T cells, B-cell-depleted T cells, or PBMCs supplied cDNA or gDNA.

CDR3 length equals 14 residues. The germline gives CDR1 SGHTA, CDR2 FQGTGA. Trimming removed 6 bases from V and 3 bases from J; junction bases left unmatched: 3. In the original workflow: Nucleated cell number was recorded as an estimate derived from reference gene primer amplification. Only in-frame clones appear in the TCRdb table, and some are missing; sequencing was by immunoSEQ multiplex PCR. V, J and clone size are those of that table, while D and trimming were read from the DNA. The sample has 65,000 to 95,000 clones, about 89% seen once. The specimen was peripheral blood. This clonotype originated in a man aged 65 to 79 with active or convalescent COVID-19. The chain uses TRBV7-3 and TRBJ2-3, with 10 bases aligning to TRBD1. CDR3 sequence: CASRPGQGTDTQYF. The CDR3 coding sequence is TGTGCCAGCAGGCCGGGACAGGGGACAGATACGCAGTATTTT.